One and the same sample provided the 10 T cell receptor beta chains below, sequenced in a study of shared clonotypes between healthy human individuals. The repertoire was sequenced with immunoSEQ multiplex PCR; TCRdb's copy has only in-frame clones and lacks some. The sample consists of approximately 2.3 million clones, 93% of them appearing once. Specimen: naive CD4+ T cells from PBMCs. Documented subset: CD45RA+ positively selected. The receptors were sampled from a man between 18 and 29 years old in good health. Some clones in this sample may be carry-over from other donors' samples.

CDR3 sequence: CAWSVDRADTIYF. CDR3 bases: TGTGCCTGGAGTGTTGACAGGGCGGACACCATATATTTT. V is TRBV30 and J is TRBJ1-3; 7 nucleotides match TRBD1. Germline-derived CDR1 and CDR2 are GTSNPN and SVGIG (reference sequence). V trimming: 0 bases; J trimming: 8 bases; junction bases outside the gene matches: 4. The length of the CDR3 is 13 residues.

V usage is TRBV6-6 and J usage is TRBJ1-5; no clear D gene. Looked up from germline, CDR1 is MNHNY and CDR2 is SVGAGI (reference sequence). The CDR3 has 15 amino acids. V lost 6 bases, J lost 2 bases, and 14 bases lay in between. Here the CDR3 DNA reads TGTGCCAGCAGCCCTTATTTGGTGGGCAATCAGCCCCAGCATTTT. This encodes CASSPYLVGNQPQHF.

The J gene is TRBJ2-3, the V gene TRBV4-3; no reliable D call. This CDR3 has 17 amino acids. The V gene lost 2 bases and the J gene lost 0 bases, with 15 bases spanning the gap. Germline V CDR1 and CDR2: LGHNA, YSLEER. The CDR3 nucleotides read TGCGCCAGCAGCCAATACAAATTGGCCGGTAGCACAGATACGCAGTATTTT. This sequence encodes CASSQYKLAGSTDTQYF.

V usage is TRBV30 and J usage is TRBJ2-1, with TRBD2 matching 12 bases. V shed 2 bases, J shed 5 bases, and the junction held 4 bases outside the gene matches. Germline V gives CDR1 GTSNPN, CDR2 SVGIG (reference sequence). The CDR3 extends over 15 amino acids. In DNA, the CDR3 is TGTGCCTGGAGTCTGGGACTAGCGGGCCACAATGAGCAGTTCTTC. It yields the protein CAWSLGLAGHNEQFF.

The CDR3 region is CASSSGLQYEQYF. Written as DNA, the CDR3 is TGTGCCAGCAGCTCGGGACTCCAGTACGAGCAGTACTTC. The chain uses TRBV7-3 and TRBJ2-7; perhaps TRBD2 as D (6 bases). The V end lost 4 bases, the J end lost 4 bases, and 11 bases lay between the germline ends. Germline V gene sequence: CDR1 SGHTA, CDR2 FQGTGA. The CDR3 totals 13 residues. Filled out from reference TRBV7-3 and TRBJ2-7, the complete variable domain reads GAGVSQTPSNKVTEKGKYVELRCDPISGHTALYWYRQSLGQGPEFLIYFQGTGAADDSGLPNDRFFAVRPEGSVSTLKIQRTERGDSAVYLCASSSGLQYEQYFGPGTRLTVT.

V usage is TRBV7-9 and J usage is TRBJ1-4, with D maybe TRBD1 (5 bases). The CDR3 extends over 15 amino acids. The V and J ends lost 8 bases and 0 bases respectively, with 13 bases between them. Germline lookup yields CDR1 SEHNR and CDR2 FQNEAQ (reference sequence). CDR3 protein: CASVRGVATNEKLFF. Here the CDR3 DNA reads TGTGCCAGCGTGCGAGGGGTTGCAACTAATGAAAAACTGTTTTTT.

This rearrangement joins TRBV7-8 to TRBJ2-2, with TRBD2 matching over 7 bases. The V gene end was trimmed by 4 bases and the J gene end by 3 bases; junction bases not matched to a gene: 5. CDR3 length: 15 amino acids. Germline loops: CDR1 SGHVS, CDR2 FQNEAQ. The CDR3 sequence: CASSSQGLYTGELFF. The CDR3 coding sequence is TGTGCCAGCAGCTCCCAGGGACTATACACCGGGGAGCTGTTTTTT. Filled out from reference TRBV7-8 and TRBJ2-2, the complete variable domain reads GAGVSQSPRYKVAKRGQDVALRCDPISGHVSLFWYQQALGQGPEFLTYFQNEAQLDKSGLPSDRFFAERPEGSVSTLKIQRTQQEDSAVYLCASSSQGLYTGELFFGEGSRLTVL.

V is TRBV27 and J is TRBJ2-3, with D perhaps matching TRBD1 (5 bases). CDR3 size: 14 residues. V was trimmed by 3 bases and J by 3 bases, leaving 10 bases between them. The germline gives CDR1 MNHEY, CDR2 SMNVEV (reference sequence). The CDR3 reads CASSFPGNTDTQYF. The CDR3 DNA is TGTGCCAGCAGTTTTCCAGGGAATACAGATACGCAGTATTTT.

In regard to this clone: This CDR3 is also generated by other DNA sequences in the sample. The J gene is TRBJ1-5, the V gene TRBV7-2, with D unresolved. The CDR3 is made up of 14 amino acids. The V gene lost 1 base and the J gene lost 2 bases, with 6 bases spanning the gap. CDR1 is SGHTA and CDR2 is FQGNSA in the germline V gene. The CDR3 loop is CASSLGQRNQPQHF. CDR3 DNA: TGTGCCAGCAGCTTAGGGCAACGCAATCAGCCCCAGCATTTT.

The chain carries TRBV29-1 and TRBJ2-5, with D possibly being TRBD2 (6 bases). V was trimmed by 3 bases and J by 4 bases, leaving 15 bases between them. The CDR3 consists of 14 residues. Looked up from germline, CDR1 is SQVTM and CDR2 is ANQGSEA. The CDR3 sequence is CSVDSDYYGETQYF. CDR3 sequence (DNA): TGCAGCGTTGATTCGGACTACTACGGAGAGACCCAGTACTTC.